The 9 T cell receptor beta chains below all came from one sample that was sequenced in a study of regulatory T cells in long-lasting Graves disease. Regarding time point: newly diagnosed GD, antithyroid drugs for less than 3 months. PBMCs were the source of the RNA used for TCR sequencing. Through Arm-PCR of CDR3 regions and iRepertoire HTBI primers, TCR beta libraries were built. TCRdb re-derived calls from the multiplex PCR reads in MiXCR, one entry per CDR3 protein. The table lists 550,000 to 600,000 distinct CDR3 sequences, about 16% of them singletons, with around 12% in the top ten. The data also belong to a second study, concerning T cells in Graves' hyperthyroidism and ophthalmopathy.

Material: peripheral blood mononuclear cells (PBMCs), obtained at new diagnosis, from a patient treated with antithyroid drugs. The source of these receptors is a man younger than 35 with Graves disease.

The chain couples TRBV19 to TRBJ2-2, with 12 bases identical to TRBD2. Germline-derived CDR1 and CDR2 are LNHDA and SQIVND (reference sequence). J was trimmed by 4 bases and V by 6 bases; bases with no gene match: 15. CDR3 size: 19 residues. CDR3 sequence: CASSPTPATSGSVTGELFF. In DNA form, the CDR3 reads TGTGCCAGTAGCCCCACCCCCGCGACTAGCGGGAGCGTCACCGGGGAGCTGTTTTTT.

This clonotype was found many times. The chain carries TRBV2 and TRBJ2-7; 16 nucleotides line up with TRBD2. V gave up 7 bases and J gave up 5 bases; unmatched junction bases: 5. This CDR3 contains 15 residues. CDR1 SNHLY and CDR2 FYNNEI come from the germline V gene. CDR3 amino acids: CASTEGLAGGDEQYF. The DNA of the CDR3 is TGTGCCAGCACCGAGGGACTAGCGGGAGGGGACGAGCAGTACTTC. The entire variable domain, with the rest obtained from reference TRBV2 and TRBJ2-7, is as follows: EPEVTQTPSHQVTQMGQEVILRCVPISNHLYFYWYRQILGQKVEFLVSFYNNEISEKSEIFDDQFSVERPDGSNFTLKIRSTKLEDSAMYFCASTEGLAGGDEQYFGPGTRLTVT.

The table lists this clonotype with a few counts. This rearrangement joins TRBV30 to TRBJ1-5; the D gene is possibly TRBD1 (5 bases). The CDR3 runs to 17 residues. Deletions cut 1 base from V and 3 bases from J, with 19 bases between. From germline, CDR1 is GTSNPN and CDR2 SVGIG (reference sequence). The CDR3 loop is CAWSERPGRTINQPQHF. The CDR3 coding sequence is TGTGCCTGGAGTGAACGTCCGGGACGGACAATCAATCAGCCCCAGCATTTT.

V is TRBV6-1 and J is TRBJ1-1; TRBD1 matches at 9 bases. CDR1 is MNHNS, CDR2 SASEGT, per germline. The CDR3 is 14 amino acids. Germline trimming cut 7 bases from V and 5 bases from J; bases unmatched to any gene: 8. CDR3 in amino acids: CASTPTGGSTEAFF. CDR3 DNA sequence: TGTGCCAGCACCCCGACAGGGGGATCAACTGAAGCTTTCTTT.

The V call is TRBV5-1, the J call TRBJ1-1; D not certain. This CDR3 has 13 amino acids. V lost 5 bases and J lost 5, with 13 bases in between. The germline CDR1 and CDR2 sequences are SGHRS and YFSETQ. The CDR3 protein is CASRAERVTEAFF. The DNA of the CDR3 is TGCGCCAGCAGGGCGGAACGTGTAACTGAAGCTTTCTTT.

Many counts were recorded for this clonotype. V is TRBV11-2 and J is TRBJ2-5, with 9 bases that match TRBD2. Germline loops: CDR1 SGHAT, CDR2 FQNNGV. V was clipped by 4 bases and J by 4 bases; unmatched bases: 10. The CDR3 sequence is 16 residues long. In DNA, the CDR3 is TGTGCCAGCAGCTCGGGACTAGCATTTTTCCGAGAGACCCAGTACTTC. Translated: CASSSGLAFFRETQYF.

V gene TRBV6-1 combines with J gene TRBJ1-2, with D possibly TRBD1 on 6 matching bases. Germline V gene sequence: CDR1 MNHNS, CDR2 SASEGT. This CDR3 spans 13 amino acids. V shed 8 bases and J shed 6 bases, with 16 bases lying between them. The CDR3 coding sequence is TGTGCCAGCTCGTGGGGGGCGTTTAATGGCTACACCTTC. Its translation: CASSWGAFNGYTF.

The J gene is TRBJ1-1, the V gene TRBV19; possibly TRBD1 for D (5 bases). The CDR3 length is 16 residues. Germline CDR1 is LNHDA and CDR2 is SQIVND (reference sequence). Between the trimmed V and J ends, which lost 8 bases and 1 base, there was a span of 20 bases. The CDR3 sequence is CASVNGPGPPNTEAFF. The CDR3 DNA reads as TGTGCCAGTGTGAATGGACCGGGACCTCCGAACACTGAAGCTTTCTTT.

This clonotype was seen at least ten times. The gene calls are TRBV12-3 or TRBV12-4 and TRBJ2-5; D not resolved. The CDR3 has 13 residues. Trimming took 3 bases from V and 5 from J, leaving 10 bases between them. The CDR3 here is CASSLDRPETQYF. The CDR3 bases are TGTGCCAGCAGTTTGGATCGTCCGGAGACCCAGTACTTC.